This TCR beta chain was captured by sequencing in a study of blood T cell repertoires in COVID-19. Trimming took off 3 bases at V and 4 bases at J, with 16 bases between the two ends. The CDR3 runs 15 residues. Germline V gene lookup returns CDR1 SGDLS and CDR2 YYNGEE. Clones were read by immunoSEQ multiplex PCR, and TCRdb kept only the in-frame ones, dropping some. Seen here are approximately 270,000 clones, about 89% observed once, and the top ten hold around 2%. This TCR came from a man aged 50 or older with acute or convalescent COVID-19. Sequenced: peripheral blood. The genes are TRBV9 and TRBJ1-2; possibly TRBD1 for D (6 bases). CDR3 in DNA: TGTGCCAGCAGCGCTCAACAGGGCCACCTCTATGGCTACACCTTC. Translation gives CASSAQQGHLYGYTF.